A selection of T cell receptor beta chains follows, all from one sample in a study of STAT5B mutations in CD4+ large granular lymphocyte leukemia. Here immunoSEQ multiplex PCR was the method, and the copy in TCRdb shows in-frame clones only, minus some. The sample yields approximately 31,000 clones, less than 75% seen once. The sample consisted of CD4+ T cells from blood buffy coats. These receptors were collected from a human donor in good health. Both conserved end residues are part of each CDR3. Each record gives: clone size, CDR3 length, J gene, D gene, V gene, CDR3 protein, CDR3 DNA. D genes are given only for firm matches. Clone size appears in some rows only: once, few, many, or a class for an expanded clone.

clone_size: NA; cdr3_length: 14; j_call: TRBJ1-6; d_call: TRBD1; v_call: TRBV30; cdr3_aa: CAADREVANSPLHF; cdr3_nt: TGTGCCGCAGACAGGGAAGTCGCCAATTCACCCCTCCACTTT
clone_size: NA; cdr3_length: 16; j_call: TRBJ2-7; d_call: NA; v_call: TRBV7-2; cdr3_aa: CASSLGGTASSYEQYF; cdr3_nt: TGTGCCAGCAGCCTAGGGGGGACAGCATCTAGCTACGAGCAGTACTTC
clone_size: few; cdr3_length: 13; j_call: TRBJ1-2; d_call: NA; v_call: TRBV11-2; cdr3_aa: CASGSGANYGYTF; cdr3_nt: TGTGCCAGCGGGTCCGGTGCTAACTATGGCTACACCTTC
clone_size: NA; cdr3_length: 13; j_call: TRBJ1-2; d_call: NA; v_call: TRBV2; cdr3_aa: CASRGQILYGYTF; cdr3_nt: TGTGCCAGCAGAGGACAGATCCTATATGGCTACACCTTC
clone_size: few; cdr3_length: 15; j_call: TRBJ1-2; d_call: TRBD1; v_call: TRBV6-5; cdr3_aa: CASSYSAGGIYGYTF; cdr3_nt: TGTGCCAGCAGTTACTCTGCAGGGGGCATCTATGGCTACACCTTC
clone_size: NA; cdr3_length: 14; j_call: TRBJ1-5; d_call: NA; v_call: TRBV6-1; cdr3_aa: CASRPLGFDQPQHF; cdr3_nt: TGTGCCAGCAGGCCCTTGGGGTTCGATCAGCCCCAGCATTTT
clone_size: NA; cdr3_length: 13; j_call: TRBJ1-2; d_call: NA; v_call: TRBV7-8; cdr3_aa: CASSLERSYGYTF; cdr3_nt: TGTGCCAGCAGCTTAGAGCGCAGCTATGGCTACACCTTC
clone_size: once; cdr3_length: 15; j_call: TRBJ1-2; d_call: TRBD1; v_call: TRBV25-1; cdr3_aa: CASTEGTGALYGYTF; cdr3_nt: TGTGCCAGCACCGAAGGGACAGGTGCGTTATATGGCTACACCTTC
clone_size: NA; cdr3_length: 14; j_call: TRBJ1-2; d_call: TRBD1; v_call: TRBV30; cdr3_aa: CAWSVTGLNYGYTF; cdr3_nt: TGTGCCTGGAGTGTGACAGGGCTTAACTATGGCTACACCTTC
clone_size: NA; cdr3_length: 15; j_call: TRBJ2-3; d_call: NA; v_call: TRBV6-6; cdr3_aa: CASSYSGTFADTQYF; cdr3_nt: TGTGCCAGCAGTTACTCGGGGACATTTGCCGATACGCAGTATTTT
clone_size: once; cdr3_length: 15; j_call: TRBJ1-5; d_call: NA; v_call: TRBV2; cdr3_aa: CASSVTAGVNQPQHF; cdr3_nt: TGTGCCAGCAGTGTCACGGCAGGGGTTAATCAGCCCCAGCATTTT
clone_size: NA; cdr3_length: 15; j_call: TRBJ1-2; d_call: TRBD1; v_call: TRBV27; cdr3_aa: CASSSDRGRRYGYTF; cdr3_nt: TGTGCCAGCAGTTCCGACAGGGGGCGCCGCTATGGCTACACCTTC
clone_size: few; cdr3_length: 10; j_call: TRBJ1-1; d_call: NA; v_call: TRBV20-1; cdr3_aa: CSARDFGVLF; cdr3_nt: TGCAGTGCTAGAGATTTTGGGGTTCTCTTT
clone_size: NA; cdr3_length: 15; j_call: TRBJ2-1; d_call: TRBD1; v_call: TRBV5-1; cdr3_aa: CASSADRGSYNEQFF; cdr3_nt: TGCGCCAGCAGCGCCGACAGGGGCTCCTACAATGAGCAGTTCTTC
clone_size: NA; cdr3_length: 15; j_call: TRBJ1-6; d_call: NA; v_call: TRBV11-2; cdr3_aa: CASSLRWGGEFTLHF; cdr3_nt: TGTGCCAGCAGCTTAAGATGGGGGGGGGAATTCACCCTCCACTTT
clone_size: few; cdr3_length: 15; j_call: TRBJ2-2; d_call: NA; v_call: TRBV5-1; cdr3_aa: CASSLAPLGPGELFF; cdr3_nt: TGCGCCAGCAGCTTGGCCCCATTAGGCCCCGGGGAGCTGTTTTTT
clone_size: few; cdr3_length: 12; j_call: TRBJ1-1; d_call: NA; v_call: TRBV11-3; cdr3_aa: CASSRGRTEAFF; cdr3_nt: TGTGCCAGCAGCCGGGGGCGGACTGAAGCTTTCTTT
clone_size: NA; cdr3_length: 15; j_call: TRBJ2-2; d_call: TRBD2; v_call: TRBV5-1; cdr3_aa: CASAERGGNTGELFF; cdr3_nt: TGCGCCAGCGCAGAGCGGGGGGGGAACACCGGGGAGCTGTTTTTT
clone_size: NA; cdr3_length: 16; j_call: TRBJ1-4; d_call: NA; v_call: TRBV6-5; cdr3_aa: CASSYSGSSAGEKLFF; cdr3_nt: TGTGCCAGCAGTTACTCGGGTAGTTCTGCGGGGGAAAAACTGTTTTTT
clone_size: NA; cdr3_length: 18; j_call: TRBJ2-5; d_call: TRBD2; v_call: TRBV7-8; cdr3_aa: CASSSTTSGGSKNRTQYF; cdr3_nt: TGTGCCAGCAGCTCCACGACTAGCGGGGGGTCCAAGAATAGGACCCAGTACTTC
clone_size: NA; cdr3_length: 16; j_call: TRBJ1-6; d_call: NA; v_call: TRBV10-3; cdr3_aa: CAISRDVSSYNSPLHF; cdr3_nt: TGTGCCATCAGTCGGGACGTTAGCTCCTATAATTCACCCCTCCACTTT
clone_size: few; cdr3_length: 14; j_call: TRBJ1-2; d_call: NA; v_call: TRBV9; cdr3_aa: CASSVQGSNYGYTF; cdr3_nt: TGTGCCAGCAGCGTACAGGGTTCTAACTATGGCTACACCTTC
clone_size: NA; cdr3_length: 17; j_call: TRBJ2-3; d_call: NA; v_call: TRBV4-3; cdr3_aa: CASSQDYRTIRTDTQYF; cdr3_nt: TGCGCCAGCAGCCAAGATTATCGGACTATCCGCACAGATACGCAGTATTTT
clone_size: NA; cdr3_length: 17; j_call: TRBJ1-4; d_call: NA; v_call: TRBV7-7; cdr3_aa: CASSLVGGRITNEKLFF; cdr3_nt: TGTGCCAGCAGCTTAGTGGGGGGCCGCATAACTAATGAAAAACTGTTTTTT
clone_size: NA; cdr3_length: 14; j_call: TRBJ1-1; d_call: NA; v_call: TRBV18; cdr3_aa: CASSPGGRNTEAFF; cdr3_nt: TGTGCCAGCTCACCAGGGGGGAGGAACACTGAAGCTTTCTTT
clone_size: NA; cdr3_length: 11; j_call: TRBJ2-5; d_call: NA; v_call: TRBV20-1; cdr3_aa: CSVRVQETQYF; cdr3_nt: TGCAGTGTCAGGGTCCAAGAGACCCAGTACTTC
clone_size: NA; cdr3_length: 15; j_call: TRBJ2-1; d_call: TRBD2; v_call: TRBV5-4; cdr3_aa: CASTPRTSGVNEQFF; cdr3_nt: TGTGCCAGCACCCCGCGGACTAGCGGGGTCAATGAGCAGTTCTTC
clone_size: NA; cdr3_length: 15; j_call: TRBJ1-2; d_call: TRBD1; v_call: TRBV5-1; cdr3_aa: CASSLGTGGGNGYTF; cdr3_nt: TGCGCCAGCAGCCTTGGGACAGGGGGCGGGAATGGCTACACCTTC
clone_size: NA; cdr3_length: 12; j_call: TRBJ1-2; d_call: NA; v_call: TRBV5-1; cdr3_aa: CASGTVPYGYTF; cdr3_nt: TGCGCCAGCGGGACGGTTCCCTATGGCTACACCTTC
clone_size: NA; cdr3_length: 15; j_call: TRBJ2-3; d_call: TRBD2; v_call: TRBV14; cdr3_aa: CASSQTSGGTDTQYF; cdr3_nt: TGTGCCAGCAGCCAAACTAGCGGGGGCACAGATACGCAGTATTTT
clone_size: few; cdr3_length: 15; j_call: TRBJ2-7; d_call: NA; v_call: TRBV9; cdr3_aa: CASSVGTPSSYEQYF; cdr3_nt: TGTGCCAGCAGCGTCGGGACTCCCAGCTCCTACGAGCAGTACTTC
clone_size: NA; cdr3_length: 15; j_call: TRBJ1-4; d_call: NA; v_call: TRBV28; cdr3_aa: CASSRPGSTNEKLFF; cdr3_nt: TGTGCCAGCAGCCGGCCGGGGTCAACTAATGAAAAACTGTTTTTT
clone_size: NA; cdr3_length: 16; j_call: TRBJ2-3; d_call: TRBD2; v_call: TRBV4-1; cdr3_aa: CASSQAGLAVGDTQYF; cdr3_nt: TGCGCCAGCAGCCAAGCGGGACTAGCAGTGGGGGATACGCAGTATTTT
clone_size: once; cdr3_length: 14; j_call: TRBJ1-3; d_call: NA; v_call: TRBV7-9; cdr3_aa: CASSFGREENTIYF; cdr3_nt: TGTGCCAGCAGCTTCGGCAGGGAAGAGAACACCATATATTTT
clone_size: few; cdr3_length: 15; j_call: TRBJ2-2; d_call: TRBD1; v_call: TRBV4-3; cdr3_aa: CASSLRQGAIGELFF; cdr3_nt: TGCGCCAGCAGCCTCAGACAGGGGGCGATCGGGGAGCTGTTTTTT
clone_size: NA; cdr3_length: 15; j_call: TRBJ1-1; d_call: TRBD1; v_call: TRBV4-1; cdr3_aa: CASSQVDRDGTEAFF; cdr3_nt: TGCGCCAGCAGCCAAGTAGACAGGGATGGCACTGAAGCTTTCTTT
clone_size: NA; cdr3_length: 16; j_call: TRBJ2-4; d_call: NA; v_call: TRBV7-8; cdr3_aa: CASSLVVEGAKNIQYF; cdr3_nt: TGTGCCAGCAGCTTAGTAGTGGAAGGAGCCAAAAACATTCAGTACTTC
clone_size: NA; cdr3_length: 13; j_call: TRBJ1-5; d_call: NA; v_call: TRBV5-5; cdr3_aa: CASSLDSNQPQHF; cdr3_nt: TGTGCCAGCAGCTTGGACAGCAATCAGCCCCAGCATTTT
clone_size: NA; cdr3_length: 16; j_call: TRBJ2-3; d_call: TRBD1; v_call: TRBV18; cdr3_aa: CASSPTRDRATDTQYF; cdr3_nt: TGTGCCAGCTCACCTACCCGGGACAGGGCTACAGATACGCAGTATTTT
clone_size: few; cdr3_length: 15; j_call: TRBJ1-5; d_call: NA; v_call: TRBV12-5; cdr3_aa: CASGTPGEVNQPQHF; cdr3_nt: TGTGCTAGTGGAACCCCCGGCGAGGTGAATCAGCCCCAGCATTTT
clone_size: NA; cdr3_length: 14; j_call: TRBJ2-5; d_call: NA; v_call: TRBV7-9; cdr3_aa: CASSPPAGEETQYF; cdr3_nt: TGTGCCAGCAGCCCACCGGCAGGGGAAGAGACCCAGTACTTC
clone_size: few; cdr3_length: 14; j_call: TRBJ2-1; d_call: NA; v_call: TRBV6-5; cdr3_aa: CASSWARQSAEQFF; cdr3_nt: TGTGCCAGCAGTTGGGCCCGGCAATCGGCTGAGCAGTTCTTC
clone_size: NA; cdr3_length: 14; j_call: TRBJ2-7; d_call: NA; v_call: TRBV7-2; cdr3_aa: CASSSGLLPYEQYF; cdr3_nt: TGTGCCAGCAGCTCTGGACTTCTCCCCTACGAGCAGTACTTC
clone_size: NA; cdr3_length: 14; j_call: TRBJ1-1; d_call: NA; v_call: TRBV6-6; cdr3_aa: CASSGNQVNTEAFF; cdr3_nt: TGTGCCAGCAGTGGCAACCAGGTGAACACTGAAGCTTTCTTT
clone_size: NA; cdr3_length: 19; j_call: TRBJ2-3; d_call: TRBD2; v_call: TRBV7-3; cdr3_aa: CASSLRAFERGGSRDTQYF; cdr3_nt: TGTGCCAGCAGCTTACGGGCGTTCGAGCGGGGGGGGTCCAGGGATACGCAGTATTTT
clone_size: NA; cdr3_length: 13; j_call: TRBJ2-1; d_call: TRBD2; v_call: TRBV29-1; cdr3_aa: CSAGTSGENEQFF; cdr3_nt: TGCAGCGCGGGGACTAGCGGTGAGAATGAGCAGTTCTTC
clone_size: NA; cdr3_length: 15; j_call: TRBJ2-7; d_call: NA; v_call: TRBV30; cdr3_aa: CAWSGPRGGSYEQYF; cdr3_nt: TGTGCCTGGAGTGGGCCCAGGGGGGGCTCCTACGAGCAGTACTTC
clone_size: NA; cdr3_length: 13; j_call: TRBJ1-5; d_call: NA; v_call: TRBV30; cdr3_aa: CAWSIADNQPQHF; cdr3_nt: TGTGCCTGGAGTATCGCAGATAATCAGCCCCAGCATTTT
clone_size: few; cdr3_length: 14; j_call: TRBJ1-2; d_call: NA; v_call: TRBV30; cdr3_aa: CAWSSEARLYGYTF; cdr3_nt: TGTGCCTGGAGTTCGGAAGCGAGGCTGTATGGCTACACCTTC